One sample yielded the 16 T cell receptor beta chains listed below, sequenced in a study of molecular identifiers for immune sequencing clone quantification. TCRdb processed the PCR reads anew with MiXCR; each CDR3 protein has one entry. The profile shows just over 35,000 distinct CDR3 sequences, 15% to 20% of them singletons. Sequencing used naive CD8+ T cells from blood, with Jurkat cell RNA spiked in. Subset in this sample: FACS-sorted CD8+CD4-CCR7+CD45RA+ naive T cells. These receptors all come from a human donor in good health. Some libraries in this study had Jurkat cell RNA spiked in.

The CDR3 nucleotides read TGTGCCAGCAGTTTTTTTAGCGGCAATGAGCAGTTCTTC. Residues: CASSFFSGNEQFF. The gene calls are TRBV6-2 or TRBV6-3 and TRBJ2-1; TRBD2 is a possible D gene (6 bases). The CDR3 runs to 13 residues. The V gene's germline CDR1 is MNHEY and CDR2 SVGEGT. V gave up 4 bases and J gave up 6 bases, with 10 bases separating them.

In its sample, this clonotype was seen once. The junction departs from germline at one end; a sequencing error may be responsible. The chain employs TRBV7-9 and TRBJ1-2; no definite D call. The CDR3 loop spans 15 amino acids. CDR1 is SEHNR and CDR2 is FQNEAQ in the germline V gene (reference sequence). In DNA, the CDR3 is TGTGCCAGCAGCCTAAACCAAGACGCCCGCTATGGCTGCACCTTC. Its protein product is CASSLNQDARYGCTF.

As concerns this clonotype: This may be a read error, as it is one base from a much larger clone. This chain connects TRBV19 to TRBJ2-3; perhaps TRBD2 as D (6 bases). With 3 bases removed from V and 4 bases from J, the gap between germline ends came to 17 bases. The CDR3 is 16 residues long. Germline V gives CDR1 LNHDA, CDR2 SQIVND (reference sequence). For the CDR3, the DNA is TGTGCCAGTAGTATCTCAAGCGGGTCATCGGCAGATACGCAGTATTTT. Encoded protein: CASSISSGSSADTQYF.

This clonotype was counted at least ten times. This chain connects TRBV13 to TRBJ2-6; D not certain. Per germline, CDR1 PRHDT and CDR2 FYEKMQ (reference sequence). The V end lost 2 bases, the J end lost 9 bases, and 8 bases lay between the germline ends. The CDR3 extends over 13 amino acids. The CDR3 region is CASSLTAFNVLTF. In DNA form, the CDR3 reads TGTGCCAGCAGCTTAACGGCCTTCAACGTCCTGACTTTC.

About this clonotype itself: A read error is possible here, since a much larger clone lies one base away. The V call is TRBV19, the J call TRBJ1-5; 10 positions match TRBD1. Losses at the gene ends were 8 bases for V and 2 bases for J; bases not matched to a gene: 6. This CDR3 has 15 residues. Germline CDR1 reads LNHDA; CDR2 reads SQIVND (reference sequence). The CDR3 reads CASGTGTGGNQPQHF. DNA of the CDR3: TGTGCCAGTGGTACCGGGACAGGGGGCAATCAGCCCCAGCATTTT.

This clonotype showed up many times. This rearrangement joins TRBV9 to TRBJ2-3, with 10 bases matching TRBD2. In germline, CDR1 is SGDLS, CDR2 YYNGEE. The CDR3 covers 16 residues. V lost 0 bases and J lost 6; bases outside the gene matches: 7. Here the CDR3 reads CASSVELAGGSDTQYF. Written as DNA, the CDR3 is TGTGCCAGCAGCGTAGAATTAGCGGGAGGTTCGGATACGCAGTATTTT.

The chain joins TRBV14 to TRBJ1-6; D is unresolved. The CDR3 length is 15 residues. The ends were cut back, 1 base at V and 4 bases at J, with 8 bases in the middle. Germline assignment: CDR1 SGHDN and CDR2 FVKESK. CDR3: CASSQAFGYNSPLHF. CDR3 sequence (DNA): TGTGCCAGCAGCCAAGCTTTCGGGTATAATTCACCCCTCCACTTT.

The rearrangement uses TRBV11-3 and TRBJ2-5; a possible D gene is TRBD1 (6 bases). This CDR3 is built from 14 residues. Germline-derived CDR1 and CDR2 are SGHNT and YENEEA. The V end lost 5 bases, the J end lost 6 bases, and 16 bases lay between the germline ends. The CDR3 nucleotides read TGTGCCAGCAGCGGCAGGGGAGACGCAAAGACCCAGTACTTC. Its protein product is CASSGRGDAKTQYF.

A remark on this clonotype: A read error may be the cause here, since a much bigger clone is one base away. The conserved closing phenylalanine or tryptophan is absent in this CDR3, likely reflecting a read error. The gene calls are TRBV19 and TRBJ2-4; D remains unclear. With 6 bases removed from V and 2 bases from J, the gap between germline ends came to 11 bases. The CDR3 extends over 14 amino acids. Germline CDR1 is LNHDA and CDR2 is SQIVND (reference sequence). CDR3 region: CASSAGSPKNIQYL. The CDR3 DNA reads TGTGCCAGTAGCGCCGGGTCCCCCAAAAACATTCAGTACCTC.

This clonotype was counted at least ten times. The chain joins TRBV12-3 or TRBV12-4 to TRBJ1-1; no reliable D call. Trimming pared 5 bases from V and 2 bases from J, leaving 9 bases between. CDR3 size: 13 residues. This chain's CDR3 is CASSNGINTEAFF. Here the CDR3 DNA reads TGTGCCAGCAGTAACGGGATAAACACTGAAGCTTTCTTT.

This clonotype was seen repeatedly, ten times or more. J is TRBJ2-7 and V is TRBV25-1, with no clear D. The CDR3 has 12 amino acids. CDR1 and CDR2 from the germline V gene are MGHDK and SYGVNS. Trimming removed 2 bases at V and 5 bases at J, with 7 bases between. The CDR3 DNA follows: TGTGCCAGCAGTGAACCTTGGGACGAGCAGTACTTC. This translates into CASSEPWDEQYF.

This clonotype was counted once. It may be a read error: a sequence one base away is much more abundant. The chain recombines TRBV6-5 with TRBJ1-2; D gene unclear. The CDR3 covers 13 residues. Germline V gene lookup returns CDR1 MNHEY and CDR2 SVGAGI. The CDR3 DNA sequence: TGTGCCAGCAGATCCGGGCTGGGGAGTGGCTGCACCTTC. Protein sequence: CASRSGLGSGCTF.

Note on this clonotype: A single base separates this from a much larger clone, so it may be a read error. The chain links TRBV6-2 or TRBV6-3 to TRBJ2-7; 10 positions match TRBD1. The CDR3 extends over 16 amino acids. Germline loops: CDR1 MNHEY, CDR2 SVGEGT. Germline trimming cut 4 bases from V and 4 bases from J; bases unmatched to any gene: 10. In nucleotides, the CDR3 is TGTGCCAGCAGTTCACCCCCGGGACAGGGGACGTACGAGCAGTACTTC. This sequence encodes CASSSPPGQGTYEQYF.

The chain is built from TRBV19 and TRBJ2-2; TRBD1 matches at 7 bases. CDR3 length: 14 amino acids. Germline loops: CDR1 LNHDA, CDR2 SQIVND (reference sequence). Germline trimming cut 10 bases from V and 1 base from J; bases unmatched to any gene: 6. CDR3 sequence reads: CATEQGMNTGELFF. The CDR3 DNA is TGTGCCACCGAACAGGGGATGAACACCGGGGAGCTGTTTTTT.

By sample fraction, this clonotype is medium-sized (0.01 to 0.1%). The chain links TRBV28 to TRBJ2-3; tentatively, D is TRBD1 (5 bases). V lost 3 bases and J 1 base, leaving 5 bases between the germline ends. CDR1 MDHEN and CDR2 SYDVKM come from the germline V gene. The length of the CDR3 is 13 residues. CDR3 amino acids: CASSFRGTDTQYF. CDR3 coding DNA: TGTGCCAGCAGTTTCAGGGGCACAGATACGCAGTATTTT.

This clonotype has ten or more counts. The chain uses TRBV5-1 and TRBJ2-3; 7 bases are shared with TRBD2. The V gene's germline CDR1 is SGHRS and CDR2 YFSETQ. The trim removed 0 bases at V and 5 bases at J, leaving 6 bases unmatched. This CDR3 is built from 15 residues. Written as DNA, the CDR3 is TGCGCCAGCAGCTTGGCTGGACTAGATTTAGATACGCAGTATTTT. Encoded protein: CASSLAGLDLDTQYF.